In this sample, the clone carrying this T cell receptor (beta chain) turned up many times. With 2 bases clipped from V and 2 bases from J, the junction kept 8 bases outside the gene matches. This CDR3 comprises 17 residues. The germline V gene has CDR1 KGHSH and CDR2 LQKENI. TCRdb called the reads again in MiXCR, with one record for every CDR3 protein. The data contain under 350,000 distinct CDR3 sequences, about 8.8% of them singletons. This record comes from a study of T cell repertoires in cytomegalovirus infection. Study as a whole: Shared public TCR beta signatures pointed to both CMV infection and a matching HLA type.

The sample comprised PBMCs. V usage is TRBV18 and J usage is TRBJ1-2; TRBD1 agrees at 10 bases. This receptor was obtained from a human donor in good health (CMV status not recorded). Some clones in this sample may be carry-over from other donors' samples. CDR3 bases: TGTGCCAGCTCACCAAAGACAGGGGGCGATTGGAACTATGGCTACACCTTC. It translates to CASSPKTGGDWNYGYTF.